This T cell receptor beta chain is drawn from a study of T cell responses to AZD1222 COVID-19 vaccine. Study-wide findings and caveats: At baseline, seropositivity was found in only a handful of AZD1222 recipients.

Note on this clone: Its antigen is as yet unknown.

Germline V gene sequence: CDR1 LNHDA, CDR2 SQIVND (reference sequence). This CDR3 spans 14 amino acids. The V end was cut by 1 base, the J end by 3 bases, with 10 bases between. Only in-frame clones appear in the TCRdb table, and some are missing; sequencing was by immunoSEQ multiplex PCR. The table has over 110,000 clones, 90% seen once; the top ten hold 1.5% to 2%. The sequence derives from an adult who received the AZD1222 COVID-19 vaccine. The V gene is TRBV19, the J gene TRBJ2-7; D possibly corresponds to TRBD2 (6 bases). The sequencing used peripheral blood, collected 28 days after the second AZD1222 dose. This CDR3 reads CASSIGAGRYEQYF. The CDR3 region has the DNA TGTGCCAGTAGTATAGGGGCGGGGCGCTACGAGCAGTACTTC.